The 23 T cell receptor beta chains presented below share a single source sample, sequenced in a study of response to subunit inactivated influenza vaccine. Each CDR3 protein gets one entry after TCRdb re-called the RT-PCR reads with MiXCR. The sample shows about 780,000 distinct CDR3 sequences, less than 20% of them seen only once. Sequences were derived from PBMCs from blood, sampled around 5 days after vaccination. The receptor source for this set is a man aged 45-60 years who received an inactivated influenza vaccine.

This clonotype was seen a few times. This chain links TRBV18 with TRBJ1-5; D is uncertain. The CDR3 has 13 amino acids. Trimming cost V 4 bases and J 4 bases, with 8 bases left between them. In germline, CDR1 is KGHSH, CDR2 LQKENI. This CDR3 reads CASSRNDNQPQHF. For the CDR3, the DNA is TGTGCCAGCTCACGAAACGATAATCAGCCCCAGCATTTT.

V usage is TRBV9 and J usage is TRBJ1-3; tentatively, D is TRBD1 (5 bases). The germline V and J ends were trimmed by 0 bases and 3 bases, with 10 bases remaining between them. CDR3 size: 15 residues. Germline V gene sequence: CDR1 SGDLS, CDR2 YYNGEE. CDR3 in DNA: TGTGCCAGCAGCGTAGGCGACAGTCGTGGAAACACCATATATTTT. Its translation: CASSVGDSRGNTIYF. The full variable domain, completed using reference TRBV9 and TRBJ1-3, is DSGVTQTPKHLITATGQRVTLRCSPRSGDLSVYWYQQSLDQGLQFLIQYYNGEERAKGNILERFSAQQFPDLHSELNLSSLELGDSALYFCASSVGDSRGNTIYFGEGSWLTVV.

The genes are TRBV18 and TRBJ1-1; D is unresolved. The CDR3 extends over 14 amino acids. Trimming took 3 bases from V and 1 from J, leaving 9 bases between them. Germline V gene sequence: CDR1 KGHSH, CDR2 LQKENI. The CDR3 reads CASSPSVRNTEAFF. In DNA, the CDR3 is TGTGCCAGCTCACCCTCAGTAAGGAACACTGAAGCTTTCTTT.

The chain has TRBV4-3 and TRBJ2-6; no clear D gene. Between the trimmed V and J ends, which lost 2 bases and 0 bases, there was a span of 5 bases. CDR3 length equals 15 residues. CDR1 and CDR2 from the germline V gene are LGHNA and YSLEER. CDR3 DNA sequence: TGCGCCAGCAGCCAAAGGTACTCTGGGGCCAACGTCCTGACTTTC. It translates to CASSQRYSGANVLTF.

The chain recombines TRBV20-1 with TRBJ2-7; TRBD1 agrees at 7 bases. V was pared by 5 bases and J by 6 bases, with 10 bases of the junction left unmatched. The CDR3 loop spans 13 amino acids. Germline CDR1 and CDR2: DFQATT and SNEGSKA (reference sequence). CDR3 coding DNA: TGCAGTGCTCCAGGGACAGTTTTGGGCGAGCAGTACTTC. Translated: CSAPGTVLGEQYF.

This sequence joins TRBV5-5 and TRBJ1-1; possibly TRBD1 for D (5 bases). The germline gives CDR1 SGHKS, CDR2 YYEKEE (reference sequence). V shed 2 bases and J shed 1 base, with 12 bases lying between them. This CDR3 is built from 15 residues. The CDR3 DNA follows: TGTGCCAGCAGCTTTTGGGCTCAGGGGAACACTGAAGCTTTCTTT. Translated, it gives CASSFWAQGNTEAFF.

This clonotype was recorded at least ten times. The V and J genes are TRBV20-1 and TRBJ2-5; no clear D gene. The V end was cut by 2 bases, the J end by 1 base, with 5 bases between. Germline V gene lookup returns CDR1 DFQATT and CDR2 SNEGSKA (reference sequence). CDR3 length: 12 amino acids. The CDR3 DNA follows: TGCAGTGCTAGACACTTCCAAGAGACCCAGTACTTC. This sequence encodes CSARHFQETQYF.

This clonotype turned up a few times. The chain carries TRBV28 and TRBJ2-1; 9 nucleotides line up with TRBD1. After removal of 5 bases from V and 4 bases from J, the junction contained 9 bases not matched to a gene. This CDR3 comprises 16 residues. Germline V CDR1 and CDR2: MDHEN, SYDVKM. The DNA of the CDR3 is TGTGCCAGCAGTCAAACAGGGGGCGCTTCTTACAATGAGCAGTTCTTC. Translated: CASSQTGGASYNEQFF. The whole variable domain, filled in from reference TRBV28 and TRBJ2-1, reads DVKVTQSSRYLVKRTGEKVFLECVQDMDHENMFWYRQDPGLGLRLIYFSYDVKMKEKGDIPEGYSVSREKKERFSLILESASTNQTSMYLCASSQTGGASYNEQFFGPGTRLTVL.

This clonotype occurred a few times. This chain's CDR3 is CASSITSGTHNEQFF. The DNA for the CDR3 is TGCGCCAGCAGCATAACTAGCGGGACCCACAATGAGCAGTTCTTC. V gene TRBV5-1 combines with J gene TRBJ2-1; 10 bases match TRBD2. In germline, CDR1 is SGHRS, CDR2 YFSETQ. The CDR3 consists of 15 residues. Trimming cost V 4 bases and J 5 bases; bases outside gene matches: 6.

The chain joins TRBV7-2 to TRBJ2-7, with 9 bases fitting TRBD1. This CDR3 comprises 14 residues. After removal of 5 bases from V and 0 bases from J, the junction contained 2 bases not matched to a gene. Germline V gene data show CDR1 as SGHTA and CDR2 as FQGNSA. The CDR3 is CASSGTGTSYEQYF. CDR3 DNA: TGTGCCAGCAGCGGGACAGGGACCTCCTACGAGCAGTACTTC.

This clonotype was seen many times. The chain uses TRBV18 and TRBJ2-7; the match to TRBD2 covers 9 bases. The germline V gene has CDR1 KGHSH and CDR2 LQKENI. J was trimmed by 5 bases and V by 3 bases; bases with no gene match: 11. The CDR3 is 16 residues long. The CDR3 is CASSPPMAGGPHEQYF. CDR3 coding DNA: TGTGCCAGCTCACCGCCCATGGCGGGAGGGCCCCACGAGCAGTACTTC. The variable domain in full, completed from reference TRBV18 and TRBJ2-7, reads NAGVMQNPRHLVRRRGQEARLRCSPMKGHSHVYWYRQLPEEGLKFMVYLQKENIIDESGMPKERFSAEFPKEGPSILRIQQVVRGDSAAYFCASSPPMAGGPHEQYFGPGTRLTVT.

The chain recombines TRBV10-3 with TRBJ1-2, with D unresolved. This CDR3 contains 12 residues. Germline loops: CDR1 ENHRY, CDR2 SYGVKD. V was pared by 0 bases and J by 8 bases, with 7 bases between. The CDR3 protein is CAISESTMGYTF. CDR3 DNA: TGTGCCATCAGTGAGTCGACGATGGGCTACACCTTC.

The chain links TRBV5-1 to TRBJ2-2; 9 positions agree with TRBD1. With 0 bases clipped from V and 10 bases from J, the junction kept 7 bases outside the gene matches. Per the germline V gene, CDR1 is SGHRS and CDR2 is YFSETQ. The CDR3 spans 15 residues. The CDR3 DNA reads as TGCGCCAGCAGCTTGGCCTTGGGGACAGGGCTGGAGCTGTTTTTT. Translating it yields CASSLALGTGLELFF.

This chain uses TRBV4-1 with TRBJ2-1; 11 nucleotides match TRBD2. V shed 0 bases and J 9 bases; nucleotides not matched to a gene: 16. The germline V gene encodes CDR1 MGHRA and CDR2 YSYEKL. The CDR3 spans 19 residues. The CDR3 sequence: CASSQDGVATTSGRAEQFF. DNA of the CDR3: TGCGCCAGCAGCCAAGATGGTGTGGCGACTACTAGCGGGAGAGCTGAGCAGTTCTTC.

This clonotype was observed once. The chain joins TRBV14 to TRBJ2-3; D call uncertain. V lost 2 bases, J lost 2 bases, and 5 bases lay in between. This CDR3 comprises 13 residues. The germline V gene has CDR1 SGHDN and CDR2 FVKESK. The CDR3 DNA follows: TGTGCCAGCAGCCAATGGACCACAGATACGCAGTATTTT. This encodes CASSQWTTDTQYF.

The J gene is TRBJ2-1, the V gene TRBV20-1; no clear D. Trimming left V 3 bases short and J 4 bases short, with 13 bases between. The CDR3 is 14 residues long. Looked up from germline, CDR1 is DFQATT and CDR2 is SNEGSKA (reference sequence). The CDR3 sequence: CSASRQIKYNEQFF. DNA of the CDR3: TGCAGTGCTAGCCGACAAATAAAGTACAATGAGCAGTTCTTC.

This clonotype has a count of ten or more. The gene calls are TRBV12-3 or TRBV12-4 and TRBJ1-2; 9 bases map to TRBD1. V shed 4 bases, J shed 6 bases, and the junction held 3 bases outside the gene matches. The CDR3 runs 13 residues. For the CDR3, the DNA is TGTGCCAGCAGTTCCGGGACAGGGAATGGCTACACCTTC. Residues: CASSSGTGNGYTF.

V gene TRBV29-1 combines with J gene TRBJ2-1; TRBD1 or TRBD2 may be the D gene (5 bases each). The germline CDR1 and CDR2 sequences are SQVTM and ANQGSEA. Trimming pared 4 bases from V and 9 bases from J, leaving 16 bases between. This CDR3 spans 13 amino acids. CDR3 in DNA: TGCAGCGTTGGAGGGCTACAGGCCGGTGAGCAGTTCTTC. Encoded protein: CSVGGLQAGEQFF.

This clonotype was counted ten times or more. The chain is built from TRBV12-3 or TRBV12-4 and TRBJ2-1; no firm D call. This CDR3 is built from 11 residues. Trimming pared 4 bases from V and 10 bases from J, leaving 8 bases between. CDR3 in DNA: TGTGCCAGCAGTTCCTCTTGGGAGCAGTTCTTC. Amino acid sequence: CASSSSWEQFF.

The table lists this clonotype with a few counts. This chain uses TRBV20-1 with TRBJ2-3; D is ambiguous. The length of the CDR3 is 12 residues. The germline V and J ends were trimmed by 6 bases and 5 bases, with 12 bases remaining between them. The germline gives CDR1 DFQATT, CDR2 SNEGSKA (reference sequence). The CDR3 spells CSAFPPLDTQYF. The CDR3 coding sequence is TGCAGTGCCTTTCCCCCCTTAGATACGCAGTATTTT.

This clonotype was found a few times. This chain connects TRBV20-1 to TRBJ2-1; 7 bases agree with TRBD2. There are 16 residues in the CDR3. Trimming cost V 6 bases and J 2 bases; bases outside gene matches: 13. Germline CDR1 and CDR2: DFQATT and SNEGSKA (reference sequence). The CDR3 sequence is CSARKPLATTYNEQFF. The CDR3 nucleotides are TGCAGTGCCCGTAAACCACTAGCGACAACCTACAATGAGCAGTTCTTC.

The rearrangement links TRBV4-3 to TRBJ2-1; 7 bases agree with TRBD1. The CDR3 extends over 17 amino acids. J lost 1 base, V lost 1 base, and 7 bases had no gene match. Per germline, CDR1 LGHNA and CDR2 YSLEER. The CDR3 reads CASSQVAGQASYNEQFF. Written as DNA, the CDR3 is TGCGCCAGCAGCCAAGTGGCCGGACAGGCATCCTACAATGAGCAGTTCTTC.

The chain uses TRBV12-3 or TRBV12-4 and TRBJ1-1; TRBD1 aligns across 10 bases. Trimming cost V 6 bases and J 6 bases; bases outside gene matches: 4. CDR3 size: 13 residues. Here the CDR3 reads CASRAGTGAEAFF. CDR3 coding DNA: TGTGCCAGCAGGGCCGGGACAGGGGCTGAAGCTTTCTTT.